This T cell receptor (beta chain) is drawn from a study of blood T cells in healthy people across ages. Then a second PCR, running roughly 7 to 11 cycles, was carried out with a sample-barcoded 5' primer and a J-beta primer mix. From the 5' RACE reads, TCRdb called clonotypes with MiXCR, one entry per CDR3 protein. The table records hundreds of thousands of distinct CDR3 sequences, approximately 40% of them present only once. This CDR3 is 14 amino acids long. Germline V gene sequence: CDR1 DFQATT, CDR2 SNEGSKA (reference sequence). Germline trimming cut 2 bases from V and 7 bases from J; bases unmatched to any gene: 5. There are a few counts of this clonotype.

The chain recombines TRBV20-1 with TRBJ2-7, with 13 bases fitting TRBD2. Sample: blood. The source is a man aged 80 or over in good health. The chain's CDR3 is CSARTSGGAGEQYF. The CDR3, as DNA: TGCAGTGCTAGAACTAGCGGGGGGGCCGGAGAGCAGTACTTC.